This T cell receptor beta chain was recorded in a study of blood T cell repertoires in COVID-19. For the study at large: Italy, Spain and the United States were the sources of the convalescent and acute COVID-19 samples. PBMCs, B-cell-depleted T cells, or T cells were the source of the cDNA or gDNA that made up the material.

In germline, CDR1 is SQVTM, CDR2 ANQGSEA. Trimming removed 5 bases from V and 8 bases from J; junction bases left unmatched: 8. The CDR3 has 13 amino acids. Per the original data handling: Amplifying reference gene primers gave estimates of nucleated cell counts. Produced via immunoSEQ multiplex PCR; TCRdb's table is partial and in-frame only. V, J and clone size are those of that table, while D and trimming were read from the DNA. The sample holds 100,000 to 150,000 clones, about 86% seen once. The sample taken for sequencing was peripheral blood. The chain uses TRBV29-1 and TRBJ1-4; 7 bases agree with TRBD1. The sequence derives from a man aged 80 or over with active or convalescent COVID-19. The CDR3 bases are TGCAGCGTTAAGACAGGGTTGGGCGAAAAACTGTTTTTT. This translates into CSVKTGLGEKLFF.